A selection of T cell receptor beta chains follows, all from one sample in a study of cytomegalovirus exposure and HLA in healthy donors. The assay was immunoSEQ multiplex PCR, and TCRdb's table has in-frame clones only and misses some. The sample has over 50,000 clones, almost 97% seen once. Sequencing used PBMCs. These receptors were taken from a woman aged 18-35 years in good health and CMV-seronegative. The CDR3 runs from the conserved cysteine through the conserved F or W. Fields, in order: D gene, J gene, V gene, clone size, CDR3 protein, CDR3 DNA. D genes are given only for firm matches. The listing skips clone size in some rows; elsewhere it reads once, few, many or a size class.

d_call: TRBD2
j_call: TRBJ2-4
v_call: TRBV9
clone_size: -
cdr3_aa: CASSVGPGGAKNIQYF
cdr3_nt: TGTGCCAGCAGCGTCGGCCCCGGGGGGGCCAAAAACATTCAGTACTTC

d_call: TRBD2
j_call: TRBJ2-5
v_call: TRBV4-1
clone_size: -
cdr3_aa: CASSQDFQAGEFQETQYF
cdr3_nt: TGCGCCAGCAGCCAAGATTTTCAAGCGGGAGAGTTCCAAGAGACCCAGTACTTC

d_call: -
j_call: TRBJ2-5
v_call: TRBV10-3
clone_size: -
cdr3_aa: CAFSGRAGETQYF
cdr3_nt: TGTGCCTTTTCTGGCAGGGCAGGCGAGACCCAGTACTTC

d_call: TRBD1
j_call: TRBJ1-5
v_call: TRBV19
clone_size: once
cdr3_aa: CASSMRVRGGTGYSNQPQHF
cdr3_nt: TGTGCCAGTAGTATGCGTGTTCGGGGCGGGACAGGGTATAGCAATCAGCCCCAGCATTTT

d_call: TRBD2
j_call: TRBJ2-3
v_call: TRBV11-2
clone_size: -
cdr3_aa: CASSRTSGRTDTQYF
cdr3_nt: TGTGCCAGCAGCCGCACTAGCGGCCGCACAGATACGCAGTATTTT

d_call: TRBD1
j_call: TRBJ1-2
v_call: TRBV5-1
clone_size: -
cdr3_aa: CASSFDRDYGYTF
cdr3_nt: TGCGCCAGCAGCTTCGACAGGGACTATGGCTACACCTTC

d_call: TRBD2
j_call: TRBJ2-3
v_call: TRBV5-4
clone_size: -
cdr3_aa: CASSLAASGGTDTQYF
cdr3_nt: TGTGCCAGCAGCTTGGCGGCTAGCGGGGGCACAGATACGCAGTATTTT

d_call: TRBD2
j_call: TRBJ2-1
v_call: TRBV7-2
clone_size: -
cdr3_aa: CASSLGLAGGGEQFF
cdr3_nt: TGTGCCAGCAGCTTAGGGCTAGCGGGAGGCGGGGAGCAGTTCTTC

d_call: TRBD2
j_call: TRBJ2-1
v_call: TRBV29-1
clone_size: -
cdr3_aa: CSVEGGTSMNEQFF
cdr3_nt: TGCAGCGTTGAGGGGGGGACCTCCATGAATGAGCAGTTCTTC

d_call: -
j_call: TRBJ2-5
v_call: TRBV29-1
clone_size: -
cdr3_aa: CSVEDSGRQETQYF
cdr3_nt: TGCAGCGTTGAAGATTCTGGGAGGCAAGAGACCCAGTACTTC

d_call: -
j_call: TRBJ2-1
v_call: TRBV7-6
clone_size: -
cdr3_aa: CGSSLSPSSFNEQFF
cdr3_nt: TGTGGCAGCAGCTTATCCCCTTCCTCCTTCAATGAGCAGTTCTTC